This entry concerns a single T cell receptor beta chain. These data originate in a study of blood T cell repertoires in COVID-19. The wider study: Two negative PCRs, clearance, or symptom resolution had been documented for recovered Cohort 3 donors.

After removal of 4 bases from V and 4 bases from J, the junction contained 7 bases not matched to a gene. Germline-derived CDR1 and CDR2 are SGHKS and YYEKEE (reference sequence). There are 15 residues in the CDR3. Clones were read by immunoSEQ multiplex PCR, and TCRdb kept only the in-frame ones, dropping some. This sample has roughly 150,000 clones; roughly 78% occur once, and the top ten carry under 20%. V usage is TRBV5-5 and J usage is TRBJ2-5, with 10 bases identical to TRBD1. The clonotype originates from a woman in her 70s in a cohort exposed to, infected with or recovered from COVID-19 (not recorded which). Sequenced input: PBMCs or T cells enriched from blood (not recorded which). The CDR3 region has the DNA TGTGCCAGCAGCGCCCGACAGGGGGCTAGAGAGACCCAGTACTTC. Translation: CASSARQGARETQYF.